A single sample is the source of the 30 T cell receptor beta chains below, sequenced in a study of blood T cell repertoires in COVID-19. Only in-frame clones appear in the TCRdb table, and some are missing; sequencing was by immunoSEQ multiplex PCR. The table shows 200,000 to 250,000 clones, with 75% to 85% occurring only once. Sequences were obtained from peripheral blood. These receptors were taken from a human donor in a cohort sampled during active COVID-19.

The J gene is TRBJ1-5, the V gene TRBV2, with a tentative D call TRBD1 (6 bases). Looked up from germline, CDR1 is SNHLY and CDR2 is FYNNEI. The CDR3 totals 15 residues. V lost 3 bases and J 3 bases, leaving 12 bases between the germline ends. CDR3 amino acids: CASSEVRDTNQPQHF. CDR3 nucleotides: TGTGCCAGCAGTGAGGTTAGGGACACCAATCAGCCCCAGCATTTT.

The rearrangement links TRBV6-5 to TRBJ1-1; D is possibly TRBD1 (5 bases). In germline, CDR1 is MNHEY, CDR2 SVGAGI. V was pared by 2 bases and J by 1 base, with 11 bases between. The CDR3 totals 15 residues. Here the CDR3 DNA reads TGTGCCAGCAGTTACCAAGGGACTCCGAACACTGAAGCTTTCTTT. It is translated as CASSYQGTPNTEAFF.

The genes are TRBV28 and TRBJ2-1; 7 positions agree with TRBD1. The CDR3 consists of 15 residues. Germline values: CDR1 MDHEN, CDR2 SYDVKM. J gave up 4 bases and V 6 bases, and 9 bases lay outside the gene matches. As DNA, the CDR3 is TGTGCCAGCAGGGGACAGTACACAGGGTACAATGAGCAGTTCTTC. This translates into CASRGQYTGYNEQFF. The full variable domain, in which reference TRBV28 and TRBJ2-1 provide the parts outside the CDR3, is DVKVTQSSRYLVKRTGEKVFLECVQDMDHENMFWYRQDPGLGLRLIYFSYDVKMKEKGDIPEGYSVSREKKERFSLILESASTNQTSMYLCASRGQYTGYNEQFFGPGTRLTVL.

The chain employs TRBV19 and TRBJ2-3; 8 positions agree with TRBD2. The germline gives CDR1 LNHDA, CDR2 SQIVND (reference sequence). The length of the CDR3 is 14 residues. V lost 6 bases to trimming and J lost 0 bases; unmatched junction nucleotides: 2. The CDR3: CASRLAASTDTQYF. The DNA for the CDR3 is TGTGCCAGTAGACTAGCGGCTAGCACAGATACGCAGTATTTT.

The chain has TRBV28 and TRBJ2-7, with D perhaps matching TRBD1 (6 bases). V lost 7 bases and J lost 0, with 10 bases in between. Per germline, CDR1 MDHEN and CDR2 SYDVKM. The CDR3 loop spans 13 amino acids. The CDR3 DNA is TGTGCCAGCACCCGGACAGTCTCCTACGAGCAGTACTTC. Translated, it gives CASTRTVSYEQYF.

The CDR3, as DNA: TGTGCCAGCAGCTTAGCTGGCGGGAGAAGTAATGAGCAGTTCTTC. It specifies CASSLAGGRSNEQFF. The V gene is TRBV11-2, the J gene TRBJ2-1; TRBD2 aligns across 7 bases. This CDR3 contains 15 residues. With V trimmed by 1 base and J by 7 bases, 7 bases remained unmatched. The germline CDR1 and CDR2 sequences are SGHAT and FQNNGV.

The chain links TRBV11-2 to TRBJ2-5; 8 bases map to TRBD1. Losses at the gene ends were 0 bases for V and 2 bases for J; bases not matched to a gene: 11. This CDR3 contains 18 residues. The V gene's germline CDR1 is SGHAT and CDR2 FQNNGV. CDR3 in DNA: TGTGCCAGCAGCTTAGAATTCCGGGGTAGGGACAGGCAAGAGACCCAGTACTTC. Amino acids: CASSLEFRGRDRQETQYF.

The chain has TRBV4-1 and TRBJ2-5, with 11 positions matching TRBD1. From germline, CDR1 is MGHRA and CDR2 YSYEKL. There are 14 residues in the CDR3. The V and J ends lost 4 bases and 2 bases, in that order; junction bases with no gene match: 0. CDR3 bases: TGCGCCAGCAGCCGGGACAGGGGGCAAGAGACCCAGTACTTC. Its translation: CASSRDRGQETQYF.

This chain uses TRBV28 with TRBJ1-3; the match to TRBD1 covers 7 bases. This CDR3 contains 16 residues. CDR1 is MDHEN, CDR2 SYDVKM, per germline. The junction had 8 bases not matched to a gene; V was cut back by 6 bases and J by 0 bases. The CDR3 spells CASRPQGQPSGNTIYF. CDR3 in DNA: TGTGCCAGCAGACCTCAGGGACAGCCCTCTGGAAACACCATATATTTT.

This sequence joins TRBV5-1 and TRBJ2-1; tentatively, D is TRBD1 (5 bases). Germline V CDR1 and CDR2: SGHRS, YFSETQ. V was clipped by 0 bases and J by 3 bases, with 10 bases between them. CDR3 size: 15 residues. The CDR3 DNA sequence: TGCGCCAGCAGCTTGGTCAGGGCCAACTACAATGAGCAGTTCTTC. This sequence encodes CASSLVRANYNEQFF.

The CDR3 region is CSASGLAADNEQFF. DNA for the CDR3: TGCAGTGCTAGTGGACTAGCGGCAGACAATGAGCAGTTCTTC. The chain carries TRBV20-1 and TRBJ2-1, with 10 bases fitting TRBD2. The V segment lost 3 bases and the J segment 5 bases; nucleotides outside the gene matches: 4. Germline V gene lookup returns CDR1 DFQATT and CDR2 SNEGSKA (reference sequence). The CDR3 consists of 14 residues.

The V call is TRBV10-3, the J call TRBJ2-7; a possible D gene is TRBD2 (5 bases). With 1 base removed from V and 5 bases from J, the gap between germline ends came to 12 bases. Germline V CDR1 and CDR2: ENHRY, SYGVKD. The CDR3 sequence is 14 residues long. CDR3 amino acids: CAISEYGGPNEQYF. The CDR3 DNA follows: TGTGCCATCAGTGAGTATGGCGGGCCTAACGAGCAGTACTTC.

The chain has TRBV28 and TRBJ1-4; maybe TRBD1 (5 bases). CDR3 length equals 16 residues. Germline CDR1 and CDR2: MDHEN and SYDVKM. Trimming cost V 4 bases and J 7 bases, with 19 bases left between them. CDR3: CASSSPRGGRREKLFF. Written as DNA, the CDR3 is TGTGCCAGCAGTTCCCCCCGGGGGGGACGGCGTGAAAAACTGTTTTTT. Looking up the rest from reference TRBV28 and TRBJ1-4 gives the full variable domain: DVKVTQSSRYLVKRTGEKVFLECVQDMDHENMFWYRQDPGLGLRLIYFSYDVKMKEKGDIPEGYSVSREKKERFSLILESASTNQTSMYLCASSSPRGGRREKLFFGSGTQLSVL.

This chain uses TRBV3-1 (or the pseudogene TRBV3-2) with TRBJ2-1, with 11 bases aligning to TRBD2. The junction had 3 bases not matched to a gene; V was cut back by 3 bases and J by 5 bases. Germline V CDR1 and CDR2: LGHDT, YNNKEL (reference sequence). The CDR3 spans 15 residues. DNA of the CDR3: TGTGCCAGCAGCCATGGGACTAGCGGCAACAATGAGCAGTTCTTC. Protein sequence: CASSHGTSGNNEQFF.

This chain joins TRBV4-1 and TRBJ2-5, with 10 bases lining up with TRBD1. CDR1 and CDR2 (germline): MGHRA, YSYEKL. The CDR3 spans 16 residues. The V segment lost 2 bases and the J segment 5 bases; nucleotides outside the gene matches: 8. This CDR3 is CASSQPTGGARETQYF. The DNA for the CDR3 is TGCGCCAGCAGCCAACCGACAGGGGGCGCGAGGGAGACCCAGTACTTC.

The chain carries TRBV19 and TRBJ1-3, with 8 bases aligning to TRBD1. Germline CDR1 reads LNHDA; CDR2 reads SQIVND (reference sequence). The length of the CDR3 is 15 residues. V was pared by 6 bases and J by 3 bases, with 7 bases of the junction left unmatched. The CDR3 loop reads CASRPGTGYGNTIYF. The DNA of the CDR3 is TGTGCCAGTAGGCCCGGGACAGGTTATGGAAACACCATATATTTT.

The sample holds a few counts of this clone. The rearrangement links TRBV7-2 to TRBJ1-2, with a weak D call TRBD1 (5 bases). V lost 0 bases and J 5 bases, leaving 13 bases between the germline ends. This CDR3 spans 15 amino acids. Germline-derived CDR1 and CDR2 are SGHTA and FQGNSA. The chain's CDR3 is CASSLAASGMYGYTF. The CDR3 coding sequence is TGTGCCAGCAGCTTAGCGGCATCAGGGATGTATGGCTACACCTTC.

The chain carries TRBV29-1 and TRBJ2-1; the match to TRBD1 covers 7 bases. Germline CDR1 is SQVTM and CDR2 is ANQGSEA. The CDR3 length is 15 residues. V dropped 6 bases and J dropped 6; count of bases not matched to a gene: 14. CDR3 in amino acids: CSVDHRDSQSNEQFF. DNA for the CDR3: TGCAGCGTAGACCACCGGGACAGCCAAAGCAATGAGCAGTTCTTC.

The genes are TRBV6-5 and TRBJ1-1; no firm D call. The CDR3 is made up of 11 amino acids. Trimming removed 8 bases at V and 3 bases at J, with 7 bases between. Germline CDR1 MNHEY, CDR2 SVGAGI. As DNA, the CDR3 is TGTGCCAGCCCGGCGGACACTGAAGCTTTCTTT. This translates into CASPADTEAFF.

The chain has TRBV7-9 and TRBJ1-1; 10 bases are shared with TRBD1. This CDR3 has 14 amino acids. The trim removed 5 bases at V and 4 bases at J, leaving 4 bases unmatched. Germline V gives CDR1 SEHNR, CDR2 FQNEAQ (reference sequence). The CDR3 DNA sequence: TGTGCCAGCAGCCGACAGGGGGCTTCCACTGAAGCTTTCTTT. It translates to CASSRQGASTEAFF.

This clone turned up a few times. This rearrangement joins TRBV7-6 to TRBJ2-1; TRBD2 matches at 9 bases. CDR1 is SGHVS, CDR2 FNYEAQ, per germline. The ends lost 5 bases at V and 6 bases at J; junction bases unmatched: 11. The CDR3 sequence is 16 residues long. The CDR3 reads CASSPLAGGLGNEQFF. Written as DNA, the CDR3 is TGTGCCAGCAGCCCCCTGGCGGGAGGGCTGGGCAATGAGCAGTTCTTC.

This chain joins TRBV28 and TRBJ1-2; 8 bases are a match to TRBD1. Germline V lookup: CDR1 MDHEN, CDR2 SYDVKM. Trimming removed 5 bases from V and 3 bases from J; junction bases left unmatched: 5. There are 14 residues in the CDR3. In DNA form, the CDR3 reads TGTGCCAGCAGTCCGGACAGGGACCACTATGGCTACACCTTC. Protein product: CASSPDRDHYGYTF.

The V and J genes are TRBV5-1 and TRBJ2-1, with TRBD2 matching 9 bases. The CDR3 is 15 amino acids. Germline CDR1 SGHRS, CDR2 YFSETQ. V lost 4 bases and J lost 3; bases outside the gene matches: 5. The CDR3 DNA follows: TGCGCCAGCAGCGAGCGGGAGGCGAACTACAATGAGCAGTTCTTC. Protein sequence: CASSEREANYNEQFF.

The CDR3 reads CASTPFILSGIREQFF. The CDR3 bases are TGTGCCAGCACCCCCTTTATCCTTAGCGGGATTCGCGAGCAGTTCTTC. V usage is TRBV9 and J usage is TRBJ2-1; 8 nucleotides align to TRBD2. The CDR3 covers 16 residues. Per germline, CDR1 SGDLS and CDR2 YYNGEE. V shed 6 bases, J shed 10 bases, and the junction held 18 bases outside the gene matches.

In this sample, this clone turned up many times. The chain has TRBV4-2 and TRBJ1-1; no clear D. V dropped 0 bases and J dropped 0 bases, with 8 bases sitting between them. The CDR3 spans 15 residues. Looked up from germline, CDR1 is LGHNA and CDR2 is YNFKEQ. This chain's CDR3 is CASSQDRFMNTEAFF. The CDR3 region has the DNA TGTGCCAGCAGCCAAGACAGGTTCATGAACACTGAAGCTTTCTTT.

The rearrangement uses TRBV28 and TRBJ2-3; TRBD2 aligns across 7 bases. V lost 7 bases to trimming and J lost 2 bases; unmatched junction nucleotides: 6. The length of the CDR3 is 14 residues. The V gene's germline CDR1 is MDHEN and CDR2 SYDVKM. The DNA for the CDR3 is TGTGCCAGCAAAATGGGGGGGTCCACAGATACGCAGTATTTT. Protein sequence: CASKMGGSTDTQYF.

This clone was observed at least ten times. The V gene is TRBV27, the J gene TRBJ1-5; D ambiguous. V gave up 6 bases and J gave up 6 bases, with 15 bases separating them. Germline V gene sequence: CDR1 MNHEY, CDR2 SMNVEV (reference sequence). This CDR3 has 14 amino acids. CDR3 nucleotide sequence: TGTGCCAGCAGCCCTCAGCGGTGGGGTCAGCCCCAGCATTTT. Translating it yields CASSPQRWGQPQHF.

The V gene is TRBV4-1, the J gene TRBJ2-7; 9 positions agree with TRBD1. This CDR3 contains 15 residues. Trimming removed 1 base from V and 3 bases from J; junction bases left unmatched: 4. Germline lookup yields CDR1 MGHRA and CDR2 YSYEKL. CDR3 sequence: CASSQAQGQGYEQYF. The CDR3 region has the DNA TGCGCCAGCAGCCAAGCCCAGGGACAGGGCTACGAGCAGTACTTC.

The chain employs TRBV19 and TRBJ1-1; D is unresolved. Germline V lookup: CDR1 LNHDA, CDR2 SQIVND (reference sequence). The V gene lost 2 bases and the J gene lost 4 bases, with 17 bases spanning the gap. This CDR3 is built from 16 residues. CDR3 nucleotides: TGTGCCAGTAGTATAATCAGGAGGGCCCGGGGCACTGAAGCTTTCTTT. Translating it yields CASSIIRRARGTEAFF. Full variable domain (rest looked up from reference TRBV19 and TRBJ1-1): DGGITQSPKYLFRKEGQNVTLSCEQNLNHDAMYWYRQDPGQGLRLIYYSQIVNDFQKGDIAEGYSVSREKKESFPLTVTSAQKNPTAFYLCASSIIRRARGTEAFFGQGTRLTVV.

This chain connects TRBV5-5 to TRBJ1-1; D is perhaps TRBD1 (5 bases). CDR1 and CDR2 (germline): SGHKS, YYEKEE (reference sequence). This CDR3 spans 14 amino acids. The germline V and J ends were trimmed by 3 bases and 2 bases, with 11 bases remaining between them. The CDR3 loop is CASSSLDSNTEAFF. DNA for the CDR3: TGTGCCAGCAGCTCCTTAGACAGTAACACTGAAGCTTTCTTT.